This T cell receptor beta chain was documented in a study of blood T cell repertoires in COVID-19. Profiling relied on immunoSEQ multiplex PCR, and the TCRdb table lists in-frame clones only, not all of them. The table records tens of thousands of clones, around 89% of them present only once. Germline V gene data show CDR1 as MGHRA and CDR2 as YSYEKL. The CDR3 has 13 residues. Deletions cut 5 bases from V and 3 bases from J, with 8 bases between. The receptor was isolated from a woman aged 60 to 75 with active COVID-19. V usage is TRBV4-1 and J usage is TRBJ2-1; a weak D match, TRBD1 (6 bases). Sequenced input: peripheral blood. CDR3 coding DNA: TGCGCCAGCAGCAGACAGGACTACAATGAGCAGTTCTTC. Amino acids: CASSRQDYNEQFF.